This passage covers 26 T cell receptor beta chains from one sample sequenced in a study of STAT5B mutations in CD4+ large granular lymphocyte leukemia. The repertoire was sequenced with immunoSEQ multiplex PCR; TCRdb's copy has only in-frame clones and lacks some. The table has 35,000 or so clones, 70% to 90% seen once. Specimen: CD4+ T cells from blood buffy coats. These receptors came from a human donor in good health.

The chain uses TRBV5-1 and TRBJ1-5, with 10 bases identical to TRBD1. Germline loops: CDR1 SGHRS, CDR2 YFSETQ. This CDR3 region has 15 residues. V was pared by 3 bases and J by 5 bases, with 5 bases of the junction left unmatched. CDR3 coding DNA: TGCGCCAGCAGCTCGACAGGGGGCTATGATCAGCCCCAGCATTTT. Protein product: CASSSTGGYDQPQHF.

A single count supports this clone. The chain carries TRBV20-1 and TRBJ2-5; D might be TRBD2 (6 bases). The germline CDR1 and CDR2 sequences are DFQATT and SNEGSKA (reference sequence). The V and J ends lost 5 bases and 4 bases respectively, with 8 bases between them. This CDR3 has 11 residues. CDR3 coding DNA: TGCAGTGCTGGGGGGTCAGAGACCCAGTACTTC. Amino acid sequence: CSAGGSETQYF.

V is TRBV28 and J is TRBJ1-1; possible D gene TRBD1, 5 bases. V was shortened by 4 bases and J by 2 bases, with 11 bases between the two germline ends. The CDR3 totals 14 residues. Germline lookup yields CDR1 MDHEN and CDR2 SYDVKM. The CDR3 bases are TGTGCCAGCAGTTCCCCGGGGGAAAACACTGAAGCTTTCTTT. Translating it yields CASSSPGENTEAFF.

The gene calls are TRBV6-5 and TRBJ2-5; the D gene is possibly TRBD1 (5 bases). The CDR3 extends over 14 amino acids. Trimming shortened V by 5 bases and J by 6 bases, and 16 bases separated the two germline ends. The germline V gene encodes CDR1 MNHEY and CDR2 SVGAGI. The CDR3 DNA is TGTGCCAGCAGTCCTGGTAGGGCAGGGAAGACCCAGTACTTC. Protein sequence: CASSPGRAGKTQYF.

The chain has TRBV14 and TRBJ2-1, with D possibly being TRBD2 (6 bases). V gave up 4 bases and J gave up 9 bases, with 13 bases separating them. This CDR3 region has 13 residues. Germline V lookup: CDR1 SGHDN, CDR2 FVKESK. The CDR3 bases are TGTGCCAGCAGCCTCGCGGCCGGGGGTGAGCAGTTCTTC. This sequence encodes CASSLAAGGEQFF. Full variable domain (outside the CDR3, taken from reference TRBV14 and TRBJ2-1): EAGVTQFPSHSVIEKGQTVTLRCDPISGHDNLYWYRRVMGKEIKFLLHFVKESKQDESGMPNNRFLAERTGGTYSTLKVQPAELEDSGVYFCASSLAAGGEQFFGPGTRLTVL.

J is TRBJ2-7 and V is TRBV18; no reliable D call. V was trimmed by 3 bases and J by 1 base, leaving 10 bases between them. CDR3 length: 14 residues. CDR1 and CDR2 (germline): KGHSH, LQKENI. CDR3 loop: CASSPGLRSYEQYF. As DNA, the CDR3 is TGTGCCAGCTCACCCGGGTTACGGTCCTACGAGCAGTACTTC.

The sample holds one count of this clone. V and J are TRBV5-6 and TRBJ2-1; weak D call: TRBD1 (6 bases). V lost 3 bases and J lost 3, with 16 bases in between. The length of the CDR3 is 16 residues. Looked up from germline, CDR1 is SGHDT and CDR2 is YYEEEE. The CDR3 region has the DNA TGTGCCAGCAGCTCCGCCGACTGGGACAACTACAATGAGCAGTTCTTC. Translated, it gives CASSSADWDNYNEQFF.

This clone was counted between two and nine times. The genes are TRBV7-9 and TRBJ1-5, with 9 bases lining up with TRBD1. J was trimmed by 5 bases and V by 10 bases; bases with no gene match: 6. The CDR3 is 13 residues long. Per the germline V gene, CDR1 is SEHNR and CDR2 is FQNEAQ (reference sequence). The CDR3 DNA follows: TGTGCCATCAGTTGGACAGGGGATCAGCCCCAGCATTTT. Amino acid sequence: CAISWTGDQPQHF.

The chain uses TRBV28 and TRBJ1-5; D is unresolved. Per germline, CDR1 MDHEN and CDR2 SYDVKM. V was pared by 3 bases and J by 0 bases, with 12 bases between. This CDR3 comprises 16 residues. The CDR3 sequence is CASSFVASTSNQPQHF. The DNA of the CDR3 is TGTGCCAGCAGTTTTGTTGCGTCTACTAGCAATCAGCCCCAGCATTTT.

This sequence joins TRBV7-9 and TRBJ1-3, with D possibly TRBD1 on 6 matching bases. The germline CDR1 and CDR2 sequences are SEHNR and FQNEAQ (reference sequence). V lost 1 base and J lost 0, with 10 bases in between. The CDR3 spans 16 residues. CDR3 amino acids: CASSLVGGLSGNTIYF. CDR3 DNA: TGTGCCAGCAGCTTAGTTGGGGGCCTCTCTGGAAACACCATATATTTT.

V usage is TRBV19 and J usage is TRBJ1-1; D is ambiguous. Trimming cost V 2 bases and J 4 bases, with 11 bases left between them. Germline V gene sequence: CDR1 LNHDA, CDR2 SQIVND (reference sequence). This CDR3 is 14 amino acids long. In DNA, the CDR3 is TGTGCCAGTAGTATACCCTGGACTGGCACTGAAGCTTTCTTT. It yields the protein CASSIPWTGTEAFF. Full variable domain (rest looked up from reference TRBV19 and TRBJ1-1): DGGITQSPKYLFRKEGQNVTLSCEQNLNHDAMYWYRQDPGQGLRLIYYSQIVNDFQKGDIAEGYSVSREKKESFPLTVTSAQKNPTAFYLCASSIPWTGTEAFFGQGTRLTVV.

The chain carries TRBV13 and TRBJ2-1; the D gene is possibly TRBD2 (6 bases). CDR3 length equals 17 residues. V was trimmed by 5 bases and J by 5 bases, leaving 22 bases between them. Germline V gene sequence: CDR1 PRHDT, CDR2 FYEKMQ (reference sequence). The CDR3 here is CASSQSGRGQGNNEQFF. Written as DNA, the CDR3 is TGTGCCAGCAGCCAGAGCGGGCGAGGGCAAGGTAACAATGAGCAGTTCTTC.

This clone was seen only once. The rearrangement links TRBV25-1 to TRBJ1-1, with D perhaps TRBD1 (5 bases). The CDR3 covers 12 residues. The V end lost 6 bases, the J end lost 3 bases, and 8 bases lay between the germline ends. The germline V gene has CDR1 MGHDK and CDR2 SYGVNS. The CDR3 sequence: CASSEGYTEAFF. The CDR3 DNA reads as TGTGCCAGCAGCGAGGGGTACACTGAAGCTTTCTTT.

CDR3 DNA: TGTGCCAGCAGCCAGGACAGGGCCTCGGACGAGCAGTACTTC. Protein product: CASSQDRASDEQYF. This chain connects TRBV2 to TRBJ2-7; 8 positions agree with TRBD1. The CDR3 has 14 residues. Unmatched junction bases numbered 9, after V lost 6 bases and J lost 5 bases. CDR1 and CDR2 (germline): SNHLY, FYNNEI.

V gene TRBV7-6 combines with J gene TRBJ2-3; D is perhaps TRBD1 or TRBD2 (6 bases each). The CDR3 runs 15 residues. V was shortened by 5 bases and J by 1 base, with 13 bases between the two germline ends. The germline gives CDR1 SGHVS, CDR2 FNYEAQ. The CDR3 sequence: CASSQLAGGTDTQYF. The CDR3 DNA reads as TGTGCCAGCAGCCAACTAGCAGGGGGCACAGATACGCAGTATTTT. The whole variable domain, remainder taken from reference TRBV7-6 and TRBJ2-3, is GAGVSQSPRYKVTKRGQDVALRCDPISGHVSLYWYRQALGQGPEFLTYFNYEAQQDKSGLPNDRFSAERPEGSISTLTIQRTEQRDSAMYRCASSQLAGGTDTQYFGPGTRLTVL.

The genes are TRBV5-1 and TRBJ2-1; TRBD2 is a possible D gene (6 bases). The V end was cut by 3 bases, the J end by 6 bases, with 22 bases between. The V gene's germline CDR1 is SGHRS and CDR2 YFSETQ. This CDR3 comprises 17 residues. CDR3 sequence reads: CASSWPVGLALGNEQFF. CDR3 DNA sequence: TGCGCCAGCAGCTGGCCCGTTGGGCTAGCGTTGGGCAATGAGCAGTTCTTC.

This chain joins TRBV28 and TRBJ2-5; D gene uncertain. Trimming shortened V by 3 bases and J by 3 bases, and 17 bases separated the two germline ends. The germline CDR1 and CDR2 sequences are MDHEN and SYDVKM. The CDR3 sequence is 16 residues long. CDR3 DNA: TGTGCCAGCAGTTTGGGGTCCGGAACGGCAGAAGAGACCCAGTACTTC. This gives the protein CASSLGSGTAEETQYF.

Remarks on this clone: Other DNA sequences in this specimen translate into the identical CDR3. The rearrangement joins TRBV5-1 to TRBJ2-6; D perhaps matches TRBD1 (6 bases). Germline CDR1 is SGHRS and CDR2 is YFSETQ. CDR3 length: 18 amino acids. V shed 2 bases and J shed 0 bases, with 15 bases lying between them. CDR3 bases: TGCGCCAGCAGCTTACTACAGGGATCTGACTCTGGGGCCAACGTCCTGACTTTC. This encodes CASSLLQGSDSGANVLTF.

The chain employs TRBV23-1 and TRBJ1-2; 10 nucleotides match TRBD1. TRBV23-1 is reported as an ORF; its role is uncertain. The V segment lost 0 bases and the J segment 7 bases; nucleotides outside the gene matches: 14. The CDR3 extends over 18 amino acids. This CDR3 reads CASSQSGDPGQGRGGYTF. In nucleotides, the CDR3 is TGCGCCAGCAGTCAATCGGGGGATCCGGGACAGGGGCGGGGTGGCTACACCTTC.

The chain recombines TRBV29-1 with TRBJ2-2, with no clear D. The CDR3 extends over 13 amino acids. Trimming removed 1 base from V and 6 bases from J, with 9 bases in between. Per germline, CDR1 SQVTM and CDR2 ANQGSEA. The CDR3, as DNA: TGCAGCGTTGAAGGTGGCGCGTCCGGGGAGCTGTTTTTT. Its protein is CSVEGGASGELFF.

The gene calls are TRBV21-1 and TRBJ2-1. TRBV21-1 is reported as a pseudogene. The CDR3 runs 10 residues. CDR3 DNA: TGTGCCAGCAGTCCCAATGAGCAGTTCTTC. This sequence encodes CASSPNEQFF.

V and J are TRBV5-1 and TRBJ2-3; 7 nucleotides match TRBD2. Trimming cost V 4 bases and J 0 bases; bases outside gene matches: 5. The CDR3 is made up of 15 amino acids. Germline assignment: CDR1 SGHRS and CDR2 YFSETQ. CDR3 amino acids: CASSPRDYSTDTQYF. The DNA for the CDR3 is TGCGCCAGCAGCCCCCGGGACTACAGCACAGATACGCAGTATTTT. Based on the CDR3 plus reference TRBV5-1 and TRBJ2-3, the full variable domain is KAGVTQTPRYLIKTRGQQVTLSCSPISGHRSVSWYQQTPGQGLQFLFEYFSETQRNKGNFPGRFSGRQFSNSRSEMNVSTLELGDSALYLCASSPRDYSTDTQYFGPGTRLTVL.

The genes are TRBV27 and TRBJ1-2, with TRBD1 matching 9 bases. After removal of 5 bases from V and 4 bases from J, the junction contained 14 bases not matched to a gene. The CDR3 length is 17 residues. Germline values: CDR1 MNHEY, CDR2 SMNVEV (reference sequence). CDR3 DNA sequence: TGTGCCAGCAGTCCCCTAGTGGACAGGGGATATAGCTATGGCTACACCTTC. Its translation: CASSPLVDRGYSYGYTF.

The rearrangement joins TRBV20-1 to TRBJ1-4; D unclear. The length of the CDR3 is 10 residues. CDR1 is DFQATT and CDR2 is SNEGSKA in the germline V gene (reference sequence). V was shortened by 2 bases and J by 5 bases, with 0 bases between the two germline ends. This CDR3 reads CSARNEKLFF. As DNA, the CDR3 is TGCAGTGCTAGAAATGAAAAACTGTTTTTT.

V gene TRBV27 combines with J gene TRBJ2-5; TRBD2 agrees at 9 bases. The J call may be in error: the DNA end matches TRBJ2-7 better. The CDR3 sequence is 15 residues long. From germline, CDR1 is MNHEY and CDR2 SMNVEV (reference sequence). The CDR3 DNA sequence: TGTGCCAGCAGTTTATCCCCTAGCGGGAATGGCGAGCAGTACTTC. It codes for CASSLSPSGNGEQYF.

The chain employs TRBV7-9 and TRBJ1-2; D ambiguous. Germline CDR1 and CDR2: SEHNR and FQNEAQ (reference sequence). Trimming took off 1 base at V and 6 bases at J, with 9 bases between the two ends. This CDR3 has 13 residues. CDR3 sequence reads: CASSLGGGNGYTF. The DNA of the CDR3 is TGTGCCAGCAGCTTAGGAGGAGGGAATGGCTACACCTTC.